The following is a T cell receptor beta chain sequence with its context. Its specificity is unknown. Sample treatment: 15 Gy SBRT to primary tumor, nephrectomy 4 weeks later. Nephrectomy followed 15 Gy stereotactic body radiation by 4 weeks. The data are from a study of radiation and T cells in renal cell carcinoma. Study-level findings and limits: Dominant CDR3 motifs were more common in irradiated tumors than controls. Irradiated tumors had higher TCR clonality than control tumors. In blood, top tumor clones expanded by 2 weeks, shrinking by 4.

The protocol was immunoSEQ multiplex PCR, while the TCRdb copy is restricted to in-frame clones and leaves out a portion. The profile covers roughly 20,000 clones, with approximately 62% appearing a single time and approximately 13% taken by the ten largest. This TCR was recovered from an older woman with renal cell carcinoma. The sample was tumor tissue, taken from a patient whose treatment included radiotherapy and nephrectomy.

CDR3 bases: TGTGCCAGCAGTTTTACGGGGGGCGAGGGAAACACCATATATTTT. Residues: CASSFTGGEGNTIYF. The chain is built from TRBV27 and TRBJ1-3, with a possible D match to TRBD1 (6 bases). V was shortened by 3 bases and J by 4 bases, with 13 bases between the two germline ends. From germline, CDR1 is MNHEY and CDR2 SMNVEV (reference sequence). The CDR3 extends over 15 amino acids.